These T cell receptor beta chains were read from a single sample in a study of vaccination effects on CD4 cells after COVID-19. Some clones are missing from TCRdb's copy, which holds only in-frame ones; the method was immunoSEQ multiplex PCR. The sample consists of about 27,000 clones, roughly four fifths of them appearing once. The antigens for these receptors are not known. This material consisted of CD4+ T cells from PBMCs cultured with HCoV-NL63 spike peptides, taken after COVID-19 vaccination. The receptors derive from a human donor who received a COVID-19 vaccine. Some clones in this sample may be carry-over from other donors' samples. Both conserved end residues are trimmed from each CDR3.

TRBJ2-1,TRBV18,ASSPVGGDYNEQF
TRBJ2-3,TRBV29-1,SVRSRRDISTDTQY
TRBJ1-1,TRBV7-8,ASSLDRGWGEAF
TRBJ2-4,TRBV19,ASSILGTTLAKNIQY
TRBJ2-3,TRBV28,ASGTSGGGPTDTQY
TRBJ2-1,TRBV6-1,ASSEGVVQF
TRBJ2-2,TRBV4-1,ASSRTSGAGGELF
TRBJ2-3,TRBV5-4,ASRWGLADTDTQY
TRBJ1-2,TRBV28,ASRKRGDYGYT
TRBJ2-6,TRBV18,ASSPRPGQPVSGANVLT
TRBJ1-1,TRBV5-8,ASSPIRQGHTEAF
TRBJ1-2,TRBV5-1,ASSPTGVLYGYT
TRBJ2-3,TRBV7-9,ASSLVPDTQY
TRBJ2-5,TRBV9,ASSVGVSGGIRRETQY
TRBJ1-1,TRBV30,AWSVFRTDTEAF
TRBJ2-3,TRBV25-1,ASSELGTSEADTQY
TRBJ2-3,TRBV6-4,ASSDSSQADTQY
TRBJ1-2,TRBV4-1,ASSQPNLQGSYGYT
TRBJ1-1,TRBV14,ASSQYWTGNTEAF
TRBJ2-5,TRBV9,ASSLAGRETQY
TRBJ1-1,TRBV19,ASSPGTQNTEAF
TRBJ1-3,TRBV28,ASSPTYSGNTIY
TRBJ2-4,TRBV6-1,ASSESHIQY
TRBJ1-3,TRBV28,ASSRRARVNSGNTIY
TRBJ2-2,TRBV9,ASSVRWSTGELF
TRBJ1-6,TRBV2,ASSIQGMQNSPLH
TRBJ2-5,TRBV5-1,ASSFSGEETQY
TRBJ2-3,TRBV9,ASSVGGVSTDTQY
TRBJ2-1,TRBV5-1,ASSLTSGGYNEQF
TRBJ2-6,TRBV30,AWVSERRYSGANVLT
TRBJ1-6,TRBV27,ASSIRDWSPLH
TRBJ1-3,TRBV10-1,ASGETSGNTIY
TRBJ2-1,TRBV13,ASSFRTSVYNEQF
TRBJ2-1,TRBV7-3,ASSFSGNEQF
TRBJ1-5,TRBV18,ASSPTDSSNQPQH
TRBJ2-5,TRBV12-3/TRBV12-4,ASSFFRKETQY
TRBJ1-2,TRBV24-1,ATSGTDNYGYT
TRBJ1-2,TRBV5-6,ASTLRGDYGYT
TRBJ1-4,TRBV3-1/TRBV3-2,ASSGPRGQLNEKLF
TRBJ2-5,TRBV6-5,ASSYSGNEAQETQY
TRBJ2-2,TRBV4-2,ASSQEVVGPYTGELF
TRBJ1-3,TRBV29-1,SVETGRHSGNTIY
TRBJ2-5,TRBV7-2,ASSLSPAETQY
TRBJ1-1,TRBV18,ASSPAANTEAF
TRBJ2-3,TRBV6-5,ASRQNTDTQY
TRBJ2-1,TRBV2,ASSGRGHNEQF
TRBJ2-5,TRBV5-1,ASSLEETQY
TRBJ2-1,TRBV7-2,ASSLELAYNEQF
TRBJ2-1,TRBV30,AWNTGTSVNEQF
TRBJ2-3,TRBV9,ASSVSGGPRTDTQY
TRBJ2-3,TRBV29-1,SVLKVAGPTDTQY
TRBJ2-3,TRBV5-8,ASSLLRGTDTQY